The rows below give T cell receptor beta chains drawn from one sample of a study of a mutant IDH1 vaccine in newly diagnosed glioma. Measured with immunoSEQ multiplex PCR; TCRdb has only the in-frame clones, and not every one. The sample holds about 42,000 clones; 70% to 90% are singletons and the top ten take 1.5% to 2%. No antigen is known for these receptors. The sample consisted of PBMCs, taken from a glioma patient whose treatment included an IDH1 peptide vaccine. Source of these receptors: a man aged 35 to 55 with glioma. CDR3s include the opening cysteine and the closing phenylalanine or tryptophan. D genes are given only for firm matches. The size entry is marked missing in some rows and otherwise reads once, few, many or a size class.

d_gene	abundance	v_gene	j_gene	CDR3nt	CDR3aa
.	.	TRBV14	TRBJ2-5	TGTGCCAGCAGCCAAGATTCGGCCTATTACCAAGAGACCCAGTACTTC	CASSQDSAYYQETQYF
.	.	TRBV5-1	TRBJ2-7	TGCGCCAGCAGCTTGGCCGACGTCGACGAGCAGTACTTC	CASSLADVDEQYF
.	.	TRBV10-1	TRBJ2-3	TGCGCCAGCAGAGCCCTGGAGGGGGGAAATACGCAGTATTTT	CASRALEGGNTQYF
.	.	TRBV4-2	TRBJ2-5	TGTGCCAGCAGCCAAGGGTGGGGACAAGAGACCCAGTACTTC	CASSQGWGQETQYF
.	.	TRBV9	TRBJ2-5	TGTGCCAGCAGCGTAGAGGAGGGGGCGCGCCAAGAGACCCAGTACTTC	CASSVEEGARQETQYF
TRBD2	.	TRBV7-8	TRBJ2-2	TGTGCCAGCAGCCTAAGGACTAGCGGAAAAACCTCGAACACCGGGGAGCTGTTTTTT	CASSLRTSGKTSNTGELFF
TRBD1	.	TRBV2	TRBJ2-1	TGTGCCAGCAGCCAACAGGGGGCTGGCAATGAGCAGTTCTTC	CASSQQGAGNEQFF
.	.	TRBV27	TRBJ2-7	TGTGCCAGCAGTCCTTTGAAGGGTTGGGGGACCTACGAGCAGTACTTC	CASSPLKGWGTYEQYF
.	.	TRBV4-1	TRBJ2-1	TGCGCCAGCAGCCACCCCGGGGGATCCTACAATGAGCAGTTCTTC	CASSHPGGSYNEQFF
.	.	TRBV9	TRBJ2-1	TGTGCCAGCAGCCTTCGGACCGATATCAATGAGCAGTTCTTC	CASSLRTDINEQFF
.	.	TRBV7-7	TRBJ2-1	TGTGCCAGCAGCTATGTGGGGGAGTGGAATGAGCAGTTCTTC	CASSYVGEWNEQFF
TRBD2	.	TRBV9	TRBJ2-5	TGTGCCAGCAGCGTAGCTGGGGCGGGAGGTGCGGAGACCCAGTACTTC	CASSVAGAGGAETQYF
TRBD1	.	TRBV7-2	TRBJ2-7	TGTGCCAGCAGCCACGGATTTGGACAGGGCTCCTACGAGCAGTACTTC	CASSHGFGQGSYEQYF
.	few	TRBV4-1	TRBJ1-1	TGCGCCAGCATGGAGGGGAGGGACACTGAAGCTTTCTTT	CASMEGRDTEAFF
TRBD2	.	TRBV28	TRBJ2-3	TGTGCCAGCAATCGGTTGAGTAGCGGGGGAGATACGCAGTATTTT	CASNRLSSGGDTQYF
.	.	TRBV4-1	TRBJ2-7	TGCGCCAGCAGCCACTCTGACTCCAGCTCCTACGAGCAGTACTTC	CASSHSDSSSYEQYF
.	.	TRBV6-1	TRBJ1-5	TGTGCCAGCAGTCCTACCTGGCAGCCCCAGCATTTT	CASSPTWQPQHF